The 20 T cell receptor beta chains in this list originate from one sample, sequenced in a study of OX40 agonist ivuxolimab in advanced cancers. Generated by immunoSEQ multiplex PCR, the TCRdb table keeps only in-frame clones and is missing some. The sample lists about 14,000 clones; roughly nine tenths were seen once. Sequenced material: CD4+ or CD8+ T cells sorted from blood, taken in a trial of the OX40 agonist ivuxolimab. The receptors derive from an adult with an advanced solid tumor such as melanoma, head and neck, liver or kidney cancer.

The rearrangement joins TRBV5-1 to TRBJ1-1; a possible D gene is TRBD1 (6 bases). Trimming left V 0 bases short and J 5 bases short, with 17 bases between. The germline V gene encodes CDR1 SGHRS and CDR2 YFSETQ. The CDR3 runs to 16 residues. Written as DNA, the CDR3 is TGCGCCAGCAGCTTGGGACCCCAGGGGCGAGGGACTGAAGCTTTCTTT. Encoded protein: CASSLGPQGRGTEAFF.

A single count supports this clone. The rearrangement uses TRBV10-3 and TRBJ1-1; D is perhaps TRBD1 (5 bases). V was pared by 3 bases and J by 5 bases, with 7 bases between. The germline V gene has CDR1 ENHRY and CDR2 SYGVKD. The length of the CDR3 is 12 residues. The CDR3 loop is CAISEGVTEAFF. In nucleotides, the CDR3 is TGTGCCATCAGTGAAGGGGTAACTGAAGCTTTCTTT.

The V gene is TRBV30, the J gene TRBJ1-1; D is unclear. Germline CDR1 GTSNPN, CDR2 SVGIG (reference sequence). V dropped 5 bases and J dropped 0 bases, with 13 bases sitting between them. This CDR3 is built from 14 residues. For the CDR3, the DNA is TGTGCCTGGTCCGTTGGCACAATGAACACTGAAGCTTTCTTT. Amino acids: CAWSVGTMNTEAFF.

This clone was detected once. The V call is TRBV19, the J call TRBJ2-1; TRBD2 agrees at 8 bases. After removal of 3 bases from V and 8 bases from J, the junction contained 6 bases not matched to a gene. The CDR3 length is 14 residues. Germline values: CDR1 LNHDA, CDR2 SQIVND (reference sequence). This CDR3 is CASSIILREDEQFF. In DNA, the CDR3 is TGTGCCAGTAGTATCATCTTGCGGGAGGATGAGCAGTTCTTC.

The rearrangement joins TRBV7-9 to TRBJ2-1, with TRBD1 matching 9 bases. The germline gives CDR1 SEHNR, CDR2 FQNEAQ (reference sequence). This CDR3 has 15 residues. With V trimmed by 5 bases and J by 7 bases, 9 bases remained unmatched. In DNA, the CDR3 is TGTGCCAGCAGCCTCCTAAGGGACAGGGATAATGAGCAGTTCTTC. This gives the protein CASSLLRDRDNEQFF. Looking up the rest from reference TRBV7-9 and TRBJ2-1 gives the full variable domain: DTGVSQNPRHKITKRGQNVTFRCDPISEHNRLYWYRQTLGQGPEFLTYFQNEAQLEKSRLLSDRFSAERPKGSFSTLEIQRTEQGDSAMYLCASSLLRDRDNEQFFGPGTRLTVL.

This chain joins TRBV27 and TRBJ2-3; a possible D gene is TRBD2 (5 bases). V lost 7 bases and J lost 2, with 16 bases in between. The CDR3 has 15 residues. CDR1 and CDR2 from the germline V gene are MNHEY and SMNVEV (reference sequence). This chain's CDR3 is CASNELDSITDTQYF. CDR3 nucleotides: TGTGCCAGCAATGAGCTGGACTCCATCACAGATACGCAGTATTTT.

The gene calls are TRBV19 and TRBJ1-4, with D perhaps matching TRBD1 (6 bases). Germline V CDR1 and CDR2: LNHDA, SQIVND (reference sequence). The CDR3 loop spans 14 amino acids. V lost 6 bases to trimming and J lost 12 bases, with 20 bases between them. CDR3 amino acids: CASRDRNNELELFF. CDR3 in DNA: TGTGCCAGTAGAGACAGGAATAATGAATTGGAACTGTTTTTT.

The V gene is TRBV10-1, the J gene TRBJ2-7; D ambiguous. Germline loops: CDR1 WNHNN, CDR2 SYGVQD (reference sequence). V was shortened by 5 bases and J by 0 bases, with 11 bases between the two germline ends. The CDR3 has 14 amino acids. Here the CDR3 reads CASSPDLNSYEQYF. The CDR3 coding sequence is TGCGCCAGCAGTCCGGACCTGAACTCCTACGAGCAGTACTTC.

The chain is built from TRBV2 and TRBJ1-2; 12 bases match TRBD1. CDR3 size: 16 residues. Looked up from germline, CDR1 is SNHLY and CDR2 is FYNNEI. Trimming cost V 6 bases and J 1 base; bases outside gene matches: 6. CDR3 DNA sequence: TGTGCCAGCAGAGGGACAGGGGGCGCTGGTAACTATGGCTACACCTTC. This gives the protein CASRGTGGAGNYGYTF.

V and J are TRBV27 and TRBJ2-7; D is uncertain. V was clipped by 6 bases and J by 6 bases, with 9 bases between them. The CDR3 is 11 residues long. CDR1 MNHEY and CDR2 SMNVEV come from the germline V gene (reference sequence). The CDR3 loop reads CASRPPGEQYF. The CDR3 DNA sequence: TGTGCCAGCAGGCCCCCCGGCGAGCAGTACTTC.

The chain couples TRBV19 to TRBJ2-1; D remains unclear. The germline V gene has CDR1 LNHDA and CDR2 SQIVND (reference sequence). The CDR3 loop spans 12 amino acids. Deletions cut 5 bases from V and 2 bases from J, with 4 bases between. The CDR3: CASSDPYNEQFF. As DNA, the CDR3 is TGTGCCAGTAGTGACCCCTACAATGAGCAGTTCTTC.

The CDR3 sequence: CASSSFPPGQSYNEQFF. Here the CDR3 DNA reads TGTGCCAGCAGCTCCTTCCCCCCGGGACAGTCCTACAATGAGCAGTTCTTC. The chain is built from TRBV7-2 and TRBJ2-1; 7 bases are a match to TRBD1. Looked up from germline, CDR1 is SGHTA and CDR2 is FQGNSA. The CDR3 runs to 17 residues. The V and J ends lost 4 bases and 1 base, in that order; junction bases with no gene match: 10. The full variable domain, rest sourced from reference TRBV7-2 and TRBJ2-1, is GAGVSQSPSNKVTEKGKDVELRCDPISGHTALYWYRQSLGQGLEFLIYFQGNSAPDKSGLPSDRFSAERTGGSVSTLTIQRTQQEDSAVYLCASSSFPPGQSYNEQFFGPGTRLTVL.

In its sample, this clone was seen once. The chain uses TRBV11-2 and TRBJ1-2; 10 positions agree with TRBD1. The V gene's germline CDR1 is SGHAT and CDR2 FQNNGV. The V gene end was trimmed by 1 base and the J gene end by 7 bases; junction bases not matched to a gene: 3. The CDR3 covers 14 residues. CDR3 loop: CASSLGQGAFGYTF. CDR3 sequence (DNA): TGTGCCAGCAGCTTAGGACAGGGGGCTTTTGGCTACACCTTC.

The chain combines TRBV2 with TRBJ2-5, with 7 bases aligning to TRBD1. This CDR3 has 15 residues. The germline V gene encodes CDR1 SNHLY and CDR2 FYNNEI. Germline trimming cut 3 bases from V and 4 bases from J; bases unmatched to any gene: 8. The chain's CDR3 is CASSDYHRGTETQYF. CDR3 in DNA: TGTGCCAGCAGTGATTATCACAGGGGAACAGAGACCCAGTACTTC.

CDR3 coding DNA: TGTGCCATCAGTGAGTCGACAGGTGGAAACACCATATATTTT. Its protein product is CAISESTGGNTIYF. V and J are TRBV10-3 and TRBJ1-3; D might be TRBD1 (6 bases). The germline gives CDR1 ENHRY, CDR2 SYGVKD. The CDR3 runs to 14 residues. The ends were cut back, 0 bases at V and 3 bases at J, with 6 bases in the middle.

The CDR3 DNA reads TGTGCCAGTAGTATAGGGAGGGCTGAAGCTTTCTTT. Translated, it gives CASSIGRAEAFF. The V and J genes are TRBV19 and TRBJ1-1; D is undetermined. The CDR3 loop spans 12 amino acids. Germline values: CDR1 LNHDA, CDR2 SQIVND (reference sequence). V lost 1 base to trimming and J lost 6 bases, with 6 bases between them.

This clone came up once. The rearrangement links TRBV6-6 to TRBJ2-7; 14 bases are shared with TRBD2. Germline CDR1 MNHNY, CDR2 SVGAGI (reference sequence). After removal of 6 bases from V and 4 bases from J, the junction contained 5 bases not matched to a gene. CDR3 length equals 15 residues. CDR3 nucleotides: TGTGCCAGCAGACCCGGACTAGCGGGAGGATACGAGCAGTACTTC. Amino acids: CASRPGLAGGYEQYF.

This chain joins TRBV2 and TRBJ2-3; D ambiguous. Germline V CDR1 and CDR2: SNHLY, FYNNEI. Between the trimmed V and J ends, which lost 2 bases and 0 bases, there was a span of 12 bases. CDR3 size: 16 residues. CDR3 residues: CASSEWALTSTDTQYF. The CDR3 region has the DNA TGTGCCAGCAGTGAATGGGCGTTAACTAGCACAGATACGCAGTATTTT.

This clone was picked up a small number of times. J is TRBJ2-1 and V is TRBV4-1; TRBD1 might be the D (6 bases). The germline CDR1 and CDR2 sequences are MGHRA and YSYEKL. Between the trimmed V and J ends, which lost 1 base and 4 bases, there was a span of 8 bases. CDR3 length: 14 amino acids. DNA for the CDR3: TGCGCCAGCAGCCAAGCGGACAGTTACAATGAGCAGTTCTTC. This codes for CASSQADSYNEQFF.

This chain connects TRBV19 to TRBJ2-7, with no clear D. The CDR3 loop spans 13 amino acids. The V and J ends lost 0 bases and 2 bases respectively, with 5 bases between them. Germline lookup yields CDR1 LNHDA and CDR2 SQIVND (reference sequence). The CDR3 region has the DNA TGTGCCAGTAGTATAGACAGAGCCTACGAGCAGTACTTC. Protein: CASSIDRAYEQYF.